One sample yielded the 5 T cell receptor beta chains listed below, sequenced in a study of T cell responses to AZD1222 COVID-19 vaccine. Repertoires were generated with immunoSEQ multiplex PCR, while TCRdb's copy carries only in-frame clones and drops some. This table holds fewer than 150,000 clones, about 90% found once. Source: peripheral blood, taken on day 0 of AZD1222 vaccination. The receptors stem from an adult in good health.

The rearrangement joins TRBV4-3 to TRBJ2-5; D assignment may be TRBD1 or TRBD2 (5 bases each). Trimming shortened V by 1 base and J by 10 bases, and 16 bases separated the two germline ends. This CDR3 has 14 amino acids. Germline loops: CDR1 LGHNA, CDR2 YSLEER. In nucleotides, the CDR3 is TGCGCCAGCAGCCAAGTAGCGAGAGACAGTTTCCAGTACTTC. Translation: CASSQVARDSFQYF.

The chain couples TRBV19 to TRBJ1-2; D gene unclear. V lost 3 bases and J 6 bases, leaving 20 bases between the germline ends. This CDR3 region has 16 residues. Germline CDR1 is LNHDA and CDR2 is SQIVND (reference sequence). The CDR3: CASSMGFPFIRDGYTF. CDR3 nucleotides: TGTGCCAGTAGTATGGGGTTCCCCTTTATCCGGGATGGCTACACCTTC.

The chain links TRBV9 to TRBJ1-2, with 9 bases aligning to TRBD1. Trimming cost V 7 bases and J 5 bases; bases outside gene matches: 3. CDR1 is SGDLS and CDR2 is YYNGEE in the germline V gene. CDR3 size: 12 residues. The CDR3 loop reads CASAGTGYGYTF. Written as DNA, the CDR3 is TGTGCCAGCGCGGGGACAGGGTATGGCTACACCTTC.

The chain employs TRBV6-6 and TRBJ1-1; D remains ambiguous. Trimming stripped 8 bases from V and 1 base from J, with 11 bases between. Germline-derived CDR1 and CDR2 are MNHNY and SVGAGI (reference sequence). The CDR3 totals 13 residues. The CDR3 DNA sequence: TGTGCCAGCGCTGTTGATGCGAACACTGAAGCTTTCTTT. Protein sequence: CASAVDANTEAFF.

The V gene is TRBV12-3 or TRBV12-4, the J gene TRBJ1-1; 7 nucleotides align to TRBD1. V dropped 6 bases and J dropped 13; count of bases not matched to a gene: 14. The CDR3 totals 13 residues. This chain's CDR3 is CASSPGGKVVGFF. CDR3 coding DNA: TGTGCCAGCAGCCCAGGGGGGAAAGTGGTGGGTTTCTTT.